Following are 11 T cell receptor beta chains from one sample sequenced in a study of T cell responses to AZD1222 COVID-19 vaccine. Assay used: immunoSEQ multiplex PCR; TCRdb lists only in-frame clones, some missing. Here the sample spans 70,000 or so clones, roughly 84% being singletons. The specimen comprised peripheral blood, sampled on day 0 of AZD1222 vaccination. The source is an adult in good health.

The chain carries TRBV28 and TRBJ1-2; 7 nucleotides align to TRBD1. Trimming at V came to 6 bases and at J to 8 bases, leaving 18 bases not matched to a gene. The CDR3 consists of 16 residues. CDR1 and CDR2 from the germline V gene are MDHEN and SYDVKM. The CDR3 bases are TGTGCCAGCAGACCGTTACAGGGGCTGGGAAGAGTGGGCTACACCTTC. It yields the protein CASRPLQGLGRVGYTF.

This rearrangement joins TRBV5-1 to TRBJ1-2; weak D call: TRBD1 (6 bases). The germline V and J ends were trimmed by 2 bases and 3 bases, with 11 bases remaining between them. This CDR3 region has 14 residues. Germline V gene lookup returns CDR1 SGHRS and CDR2 YFSETQ. The CDR3 sequence is CASSLQGWDYGYTF. As DNA, the CDR3 is TGCGCCAGCAGCTTACAGGGTTGGGACTATGGCTACACCTTC.

V is TRBV30 and J is TRBJ1-3, with a possible D match to TRBD1 (5 bases). This CDR3 spans 13 amino acids. Between the trimmed V and J ends, which lost 4 bases and 4 bases, there was a span of 11 bases. Germline assignment: CDR1 GTSNPN and CDR2 SVGIG (reference sequence). The CDR3 DNA is TGTGCCTGGAACGGGGCCCACGGAAACACCATATATTTT. Protein product: CAWNGAHGNTIYF.

This sequence joins TRBV30 and TRBJ1-1, with a tentative D call TRBD1 (5 bases). The V end lost 5 bases, the J end lost 0 bases, and 10 bases lay between the germline ends. The CDR3 is made up of 13 amino acids. Per germline, CDR1 GTSNPN and CDR2 SVGIG (reference sequence). CDR3 DNA sequence: TGTGCCTGGCAAGGGACGGTGAACACTGAAGCTTTCTTT. Translation gives CAWQGTVNTEAFF.

This clone was seen just once. J is TRBJ2-2 and V is TRBV29-1, with 11 bases matching TRBD1. The germline gives CDR1 SQVTM, CDR2 ANQGSEA. V was clipped by 7 bases and J by 8 bases; unmatched bases: 12. The CDR3 sequence is 15 residues long. The CDR3: CSAQRTGGVEGELFF. The CDR3, as DNA: TGCAGCGCCCAAAGGACAGGGGGCGTAGAAGGGGAGCTGTTTTTT.

This clone has a single count. The junction departs from the called germline gene at one end, perhaps through a read error. The chain has TRBV7-7 and TRBJ2-1, with D perhaps matching TRBD2 (6 bases). Germline V CDR1 and CDR2: SSHAT, FNYEAQ (reference sequence). The CDR3 covers 13 residues. The CDR3 DNA is TGTGCTAGCAGCTTAGCGGCTCAGGCTGAGCAGTTCTTC. Its translation: CASSLAAQAEQFF.

The CDR3 nucleotides read TGTGCCAGCAGAACACTGGGGGGTAAGGGATCCAATGAGCAGTTCTTC. Translating it yields CASRTLGGKGSNEQFF. The chain combines TRBV3-1 (or the pseudogene TRBV3-2) with TRBJ2-1; D may be TRBD2 (6 bases). The germline CDR1 and CDR2 sequences are LGHDT and YNNKEL (reference sequence). The CDR3 sequence is 16 residues long. Trimming took off 6 bases at V and 6 bases at J, with 21 bases between the two ends.

V gene TRBV5-5 combines with J gene TRBJ1-5, with TRBD1 matching 7 bases. J lost 0 bases, V lost 0 bases, and 9 bases had no gene match. The CDR3 extends over 18 amino acids. Germline-derived CDR1 and CDR2 are SGHKS and YYEKEE (reference sequence). The CDR3 loop is CASSLAEDRPYSNQPQHF. CDR3 DNA: TGTGCCAGCAGCTTGGCAGAGGACAGGCCTTATAGCAATCAGCCCCAGCATTTT.

This clone was observed once. The chain recombines TRBV30 with TRBJ1-6; 7 bases line up with TRBD1. Germline V gene data show CDR1 as GTSNPN and CDR2 as SVGIG (reference sequence). This CDR3 comprises 14 residues. Germline trimming cut 0 bases from V and 10 bases from J; bases unmatched to any gene: 6. The CDR3 nucleotides are TGTGCCTGGAGTGTACAGGGGAGACGGTCACCCCTCCACTTT. Encoded protein: CAWSVQGRRSPLHF.

The genes are TRBV27 and TRBJ1-2; 9 bases line up with TRBD1. The CDR3 is 15 residues long. J was trimmed by 7 bases and V by 2 bases; bases with no gene match: 8. From germline, CDR1 is MNHEY and CDR2 SMNVEV (reference sequence). CDR3 residues: CASSLLGQGSVGYTF. The CDR3 DNA reads TGTGCCAGCAGTTTACTCGGACAGGGGTCGGTTGGCTACACCTTC.

The rearrangement links TRBV7-3 to TRBJ1-1, with 9 bases identical to TRBD1. CDR3 length: 13 amino acids. The V gene's germline CDR1 is SGHTA and CDR2 FQGTGA. J lost 7 bases, V lost 5 bases, and 5 bases had no gene match. CDR3 sequence reads: CASSQTGGGEAFF. Here the CDR3 DNA reads TGTGCCAGCAGCCAGACAGGGGGAGGTGAAGCTTTCTTT.